These T cell receptor beta chains were read from a single sample in a study of radiation and T cells in renal cell carcinoma. Sequenced by immunoSEQ multiplex PCR; TCRdb stores in-frame clones only, minus some. Here the sample spans 150,000 to 200,000 clones, about 85% being singletons. This material consisted of blood, taken from a patient whose treatment included radiotherapy and nephrectomy. Receptors were obtained from a woman in her fifties or sixties with renal cell carcinoma. The CDR3 runs from the conserved cysteine through the conserved F or W. Fields, in order: CDR3 protein, CDR3 DNA, V gene, clone size, D gene, J gene. The D gene is left open where the match is weak. Size is stated for part of the rows, as once, few or many counts, or as a class when the clone is expanded.

CASSKGLAGNTDTQYF,TGTGCCAGCAGCAAGGGACTAGCGGGTAACACAGATACGCAGTATTTT,TRBV6-6,.,TRBD2,TRBJ2-3
CASSLEVGTEAFF,TGCGCCAGCAGCTTGGAAGTGGGCACTGAAGCTTTCTTT,TRBV5-1,.,.,TRBJ1-1
CASRGPTGTGDNEAFF,TGTGCCAGCCGGGGTCCCACCGGGACAGGGGACAATGAAGCTTTCTTT,TRBV2,.,TRBD1,TRBJ1-1
CASSRLQGNTEAFF,TGTGCCAGCAGCCGATTACAGGGGAACACTGAAGCTTTCTTT,TRBV16,few,.,TRBJ1-1
CSVGQGRGYTF,TGCAGCGTTGGACAGGGGCGAGGCTACACCTTC,TRBV29-1,.,TRBD1,TRBJ1-2
CASNTVSRAHYGYTF,TGCGCCAGCAATACCGTTTCTAGGGCGCACTATGGCTACACCTTC,TRBV10-1,.,.,TRBJ1-2
CASSPLQQDNEQFF,TGTGCCAGCTCACCATTGCAACAGGACAATGAGCAGTTCTTC,TRBV18,.,.,TRBJ2-1
CASRPRLARSDTQYF,TGTGCCAGTAGGCCCCGACTAGCCCGATCAGATACGCAGTATTTT,TRBV19,.,TRBD2,TRBJ2-3
CASSYGTGGETQYF,TGTGCCAGCAGTTACGGGACAGGGGGAGAGACCCAGTACTTC,TRBV6-5,.,TRBD1,TRBJ2-5
CASTGGTTEAFF,TGTGCCAGCACAGGGGGGACCACTGAAGCTTTCTTT,TRBV6-1,few,TRBD1,TRBJ1-1
CASSLGGDGELFF,TGCGCCAGCAGCCTAGGGGGAGACGGGGAGCTGTTTTTT,TRBV5-1,.,.,TRBJ2-2
CATSRDLTEPARVDTQYF,TGTGCCACCAGCAGAGACCTAACAGAGCCCGCACGAGTAGATACGCAGTATTTT,TRBV15,once,.,TRBJ2-3
CASSESQISNGYTF,TGTGCCAGCAGTGAATCCCAGATCTCTAATGGCTACACCTTC,TRBV6-1,.,.,TRBJ1-2
CASNRGGETQYF,TGTGCCAGCAACCGAGGGGGGGAGACCCAGTACTTC,TRBV7-8,.,.,TRBJ2-5
CASSLLGQGARGANVLTF,TGCGCCAGCAGCTTGTTGGGACAGGGGGCTCGTGGGGCCAACGTCCTGACTTTC,TRBV5-1,.,TRBD1,TRBJ2-6
CASSRGTTNEKLFF,TGTGCCAGCAGCCGTGGGACAACTAATGAAAAACTGTTTTTT,TRBV7-9,.,.,TRBJ1-4
CASSERLEDRTYYGYTF,TGTGCCAGCAGTGAAAGGTTAGAGGACAGAACCTACTATGGCTACACCTTC,TRBV2,once,.,TRBJ1-2
CASSTGQGAGNTIYF,TGCGCCAGCAGCACCGGACAGGGGGCAGGAAACACCATATATTTT,TRBV5-1,.,TRBD1,TRBJ1-3
CASSAMTGQLNTEAFF,TGTGCCAGCAGTGCCATGACAGGGCAATTGAACACTGAAGCTTTCTTT,TRBV6-1,.,TRBD1,TRBJ1-1
CASSVGRERGYTF,TGTGCCAGCAGTGTCGGCAGGGAACGTGGCTACACCTTC,TRBV6-1,.,.,TRBJ1-2
CASQRRTGTVNNEQFF,TGTGCCAGTCAGCGGCGGACGGGGACGGTGAACAATGAGCAGTTCTTC,TRBV19,.,.,TRBJ2-1
CASSLRRPGVGELFF,TGTGCCAGCAGCTTAAGGCGCCCCGGGGTCGGGGAGCTGTTTTTT,TRBV7-2,.,.,TRBJ2-2
CASSQGGANEKLFF,TGTGCCAGCAGCCAGGGGGGGGCTAATGAAAAACTGTTTTTT,TRBV5-4,.,TRBD1,TRBJ1-4
CASSYSSGRRTDTQYF,TGTGCCAGCAGTTACTCGAGCGGGAGACGCACAGATACGCAGTATTTT,TRBV6-6,.,TRBD2,TRBJ2-3
CASSWYPPGGDGYTF,TGTGCCAGCAGCTGGTACCCACCGGGAGGGGATGGCTACACCTTC,TRBV5-6,.,.,TRBJ1-2
CASSQDPSGAGNTIYF,TGCGCCAGCAGCCAAGATCCCTCAGGAGCTGGAAACACCATATACTTT,TRBV4-3,.,.,TRBJ1-3
CASSTSGAGSNEQFF,TGTGCCAGCAGCACCTCGGGGGCAGGAAGCAATGAGCAGTTCTTC,TRBV7-9,.,.,TRBJ2-1
CASSQDWGASWKNIQYF,TGTGCCAGCAGCCAAGATTGGGGGGCCTCGTGGAAAAACATTCAGTACTTC,TRBV14,.,.,TRBJ2-4
CASTSGTSGYNEQFF,TGTGCCAGTACCTCCGGGACTAGCGGATACAATGAGCAGTTCTTC,TRBV19,.,TRBD2,TRBJ2-1
CASGGYTQETQYF,TGTGCCAGTGGGGGTTATACGCAAGAGACCCAGTACTTC,TRBV6-5,.,.,TRBJ2-5
CAISEYGQQIALTEAFF,TGTGCCATCAGTGAGTATGGACAGCAGATTGCCCTCACTGAAGCTTTCTTT,TRBV10-3,.,.,TRBJ1-1
CASSLEGGKTDTQYF,TGTGCCAGCAGCTTAGAGGGGGGGAAAACAGATACGCAGTATTTT,TRBV7-2,.,.,TRBJ2-3
CASSLKGTSDAFF,TGTGCCAGCAGCTTAAAGGGGACCTCCGACGCTTTCTTT,TRBV7-3,once,.,TRBJ1-1
CASSPVQTTLNTEAFF,TGTGCCAGCAGCCCGGTCCAGACAACCTTGAACACTGAAGCTTTCTTT,TRBV11-2,.,.,TRBJ1-1
CASSLPGSSYEQYF,TGTGCCAGCAGCTTACCGGGGAGCTCCTACGAGCAGTACTTC,TRBV7-8,.,.,TRBJ2-7
CASRLNRGTRNTGELFF,TGCGCCAGCAGGTTAAACAGGGGAACGAGAAACACCGGGGAGCTGTTTTTT,TRBV5-1,.,TRBD1,TRBJ2-2